A selection of T cell receptor beta chains follows, all from one sample in a study of human T cells and chemical hapten exposure. Each CDR3 protein gets one entry after TCRdb re-called the RACE reads with MiXCR. The sample includes over 300,000 distinct CDR3 sequences, roughly 4.6% seen only once; the top ten take 2.6%. The sequencing used whole blood, collected in connection with sensitization to the hapten diphenylcyclopropenone (DPC). The receptor set was obtained from a woman between 45 and 60 years old with alopecia areata. Some clones in this sample may be carry-over from other donors' samples. Each CDR3 is given with its conserved first and last residue. D genes are given only for firm matches. The listing skips clone size in some rows; elsewhere it reads once, few, many or a size class.

abundance | d_gene | j_gene | v_gene | CDR3aa | CDR3nt
many | NA | TRBJ2-3 | TRBV20-1 | CSARRSGSTDTQYF | TGCAGTGCTAGAAGGTCCGGGAGCACAGATACGCAGTATTTT
NA | NA | TRBJ2-3 | TRBV7-2 | CASSPRAGPDTQYF | TGTGCCAGCAGCCCGCGGGCCGGCCCAGATACGCAGTATTTT
many | TRBD1 | TRBJ2-3 | TRBV5-1 | CASSKDGQGPATDTQYF | TGCGCCAGCAGCAAAGACGGACAGGGCCCGGCTACAGATACGCAGTATTTT
many | NA | TRBJ1-2 | TRBV7-9 | CASSGRNGYTF | TGTGCCAGCAGCGGAAGGAACGGCTACACCTTC
few | TRBD2 | TRBJ2-7 | TRBV20-1 | CSAPGLAGYEQYF | TGCAGTGCCCCCGGACTAGCGGGCTACGAGCAGTACTTC
few | NA | TRBJ2-7 | TRBV18 | CASSPRGDGGDEQYF | TGTGCCAGCTCACCACGCGGGGACGGAGGGGACGAGCAGTACTTC
many | TRBD1 | TRBJ1-1 | TRBV10-2 | CASRSQGGGTEAFF | TGCGCCAGCAGGTCACAGGGGGGGGGCACTGAAGCTTTCTTT
NA | TRBD1 | TRBJ1-6 | TRBV6-6 | CASSYGVEPGQGTSPLHF | TGTGCCAGCAGTTACGGGGTGGAACCGGGACAGGGAACGTCACCCCTCCACTTT
few | TRBD1 | TRBJ1-2 | TRBV5-4 | CASSGGQGVDGYTF | TGTGCCAGCAGCGGGGGACAGGGGGTGGATGGCTACACCTTC
many | NA | TRBJ2-3 | TRBV7-2 | CASTGQQVDTQYF | TGTGCCTCAACTGGACAGCAAGTAGATACGCAGTATTTT
many | NA | TRBJ2-3 | TRBV7-9 | CASSLAPSSTDTQYF | TGTGCCAGCAGCTTAGCTCCATCTAGCACAGATACGCAGTATTTT
many | NA | TRBJ2-7 | TRBV28 | CASSPQGTDGPYEQYF | TGTGCCAGCAGTCCCCAGGGGACGGACGGCCCCTACGAGCAGTACTTC
many | NA | TRBJ1-2 | TRBV28 | CASSFRPGQLGYTF | TGTGCCAGCAGTTTTCGCCCTGGGCAGTTGGGCTACACCTTC
many | NA | TRBJ2-7 | TRBV6-6 | CASSPSEDAAYEQYF | TGTGCCAGCAGTCCCTCGGAGGACGCAGCCTACGAGCAGTACTTC
NA | TRBD2 | TRBJ2-3 | TRBV5-1 | CASSRGSGGATDTQYF | TGCGCCAGCAGCCGAGGTAGCGGGGGGGCCACAGATACGCAGTATTTT
few | TRBD2 | TRBJ2-7 | TRBV5-1 | CASSLIPSGGGREQYF | TGCGCCAGCAGCTTGATCCCTAGCGGGGGGGGCCGCGAGCAGTACTTC
few | NA | TRBJ1-2 | TRBV28 | CASSFARGYYGYTF | TGTGCCAGCAGTTTCGCGAGGGGGTACTATGGCTACACCTTC
many | NA | TRBJ2-1 | TRBV28 | CASSSALYNEQFF | TGTGCCAGCAGTTCCGCCCTGTACAATGAGCAGTTCTTC
many | NA | TRBJ2-1 | TRBV27 | CASSLYGEQFF | TGTGCCAGCAGTTTATACGGTGAGCAGTTCTTC
NA | NA | TRBJ2-6 | TRBV15 | CATMRRTSGANVLTF | TGTGCCACCATGCGACGGACGTCTGGGGCCAACGTCCTGACTTTC
many | NA | TRBJ2-2 | TRBV20-1 | CSASLLSGELFF | TGCAGTGCTAGTCTCTTGTCCGGGGAGCTGTTTTTT
few | NA | TRBJ2-1 | TRBV11-2 | CASSLSPPRAGEQFF | TGTGCCAGCAGCTTATCACCGCCCCGGGCCGGTGAGCAGTTCTTC
few | TRBD1 | TRBJ1-2 | TRBV12-3/TRBV12-4 | CASSLSFGDRDGYTF | TGTGCCAGCAGTCTTAGTTTCGGGGACAGGGATGGCTACACCTTC
many | TRBD1 | TRBJ2-3 | TRBV29-1 | CSVGQGAVTDTQYF | TGCAGCGTCGGACAGGGGGCGGTCACAGATACGCAGTATTTT
many | NA | TRBJ2-7 | TRBV28 | CASSLSGRAYEQYF | TGTGCCAGCAGTTTATCAGGACGGGCCTACGAGCAGTACTTC
many | NA | TRBJ2-5 | TRBV11-2 | CASSFVYQETQYF | TGTGCCAGCAGCTTCGTTTACCAAGAGACCCAGTACTTC
many | NA | TRBJ2-1 | TRBV7-2 | CASSLVGSGGNEQFF | TGTGCCAGCAGCTTAGTCGGCAGTGGGGGGAATGAGCAGTTCTTC
few | NA | TRBJ2-3 | TRBV20-1 | CSASERADTQYF | TGCAGTGCTAGCGAGCGCGCAGATACGCAGTATTTT
many | NA | TRBJ1-4 | TRBV6-6 | CASSPRQVAEKLFF | TGTGCCAGCAGCCCCAGACAGGTCGCCGAAAAACTGTTTTTT
few | TRBD1 | TRBJ2-3 | TRBV3-1 | CASSPRGTGEEDTQYF | TGTGCCAGCAGCCCGAGGGGGACAGGGGAGGAGGATACGCAGTATTTT
NA | TRBD1 | TRBJ2-5 | TRBV29-1 | CSVRTGNQETQYF | TGCAGCGTTCGGACAGGAAATCAAGAGACCCAGTACTTC
many | TRBD2 | TRBJ2-1 | TRBV15 | CATSRAPGLAGNEQFF | TGTGCCACCAGCAGAGCCCCGGGACTAGCGGGGAATGAGCAGTTCTTC
many | NA | TRBJ1-3 | TRBV7-3 | CASSLSEGNTIYF | TGTGCCAGCAGCTTATCTGAGGGAAACACCATATATTTT
few | NA | TRBJ2-6 | TRBV5-1 | CASSLVTGTGANVLTF | TGCGCCAGCAGCTTGGTAACAGGGACTGGGGCCAACGTCCTGACTTTC
few | NA | TRBJ2-7 | TRBV13 | CASSGAPSYEQYF | TGTGCCAGCAGCGGGGCCCCGTCCTACGAGCAGTACTTC
many | NA | TRBJ2-1 | TRBV10-3 | CAIMEYNEQFF | TGTGCCATCATGGAGTACAATGAGCAGTTCTTC
NA | TRBD1 | TRBJ1-1 | TRBV20-1 | CSARRVGQGRTEAFF | TGCAGTGCTAGAAGAGTTGGACAGGGACGCACTGAAGCTTTCTTT
few | NA | TRBJ1-2 | TRBV28 | CASSLEQEYGYTF | TGTGCCAGCAGTTTAGAACAGGAATATGGCTACACCTTC
NA | NA | TRBJ1-1 | TRBV27 | CASSFSGNPNTEAFF | TGTGCCAGCAGTTTCTCCGGAAACCCGAACACTGAAGCTTTCTTT
many | TRBD1 | TRBJ1-3 | TRBV5-5 | CASSFGTGLTGNTIYF | TGTGCCAGCAGCTTTGGGACAGGGTTAACTGGAAACACCATATATTTT
NA | NA | TRBJ2-4 | TRBV12-3/TRBV12-4 | CASSILGTKNIQYF | TGTGCCAGCAGCATACTAGGGACCAAAAACATTCAGTACTTC
many | TRBD2 | TRBJ2-3 | TRBV20-1 | CSAKRGGGGAADTQYF | TGCAGTGCCAAGAGAGGCGGCGGGGGGGCCGCAGATACGCAGTATTTT
NA | TRBD1 | TRBJ1-1 | TRBV9 | CASSVVTGGTEAFF | TGTGCCAGCAGCGTAGTAACAGGGGGGACTGAAGCTTTCTTT
NA | NA | TRBJ1-1 | TRBV10-3 | CAISESVGNTEAFF | TGTGCCATCAGTGAGAGTGTAGGGAACACTGAAGCTTTCTTT
few | TRBD2 | TRBJ2-5 | TRBV4-1 | CASSQDNGAGVVETQYF | TGCGCCAGCAGCCAAGATAATGGAGCGGGAGTCGTGGAGACCCAGTACTTC
many | TRBD1 | TRBJ2-3 | TRBV2 | CASIWTGRTDTQYF | TGTGCCAGCATTTGGACAGGCCGCACAGATACGCAGTATTTT
NA | TRBD2 | TRBJ2-3 | TRBV15 | CATGYSGSTDTQYF | TGTGCCACCGGGTATAGCGGGAGCACAGATACGCAGTATTTT
many | TRBD1 | TRBJ2-3 | TRBV25-1 | CASSEDRVQWDTQYF | TGTGCCAGCAGCGAGGACAGGGTGCAGTGGGATACGCAGTATTTT
many | NA | TRBJ1-2 | TRBV27 | CASSLQGDYGYTF | TGCGCCAGCAGCTTACAAGGGGACTATGGCTACACCTTC
few | NA | TRBJ2-6 | TRBV6-5 | CASSLTPGANVLTF | TGTGCCAGCAGTTTAACCCCTGGGGCCAACGTCCTGACTTTC
few | TRBD2 | TRBJ2-1 | TRBV29-1 | CSAGREYNEQFF | TGCAGCGCCGGGCGGGAGTACAATGAGCAGTTCTTC
many | TRBD2 | TRBJ2-3 | TRBV4-3 | CASSQAPLAGADTQYF | TGCGCCAGCAGCCAAGCCCCCTTAGCGGGAGCGGATACGCAGTATTTT
many | NA | TRBJ2-4 | TRBV11-2 | CASSRPATIAKNIQYF | TGTGCCAGCAGCCGACCCGCCACGATAGCCAAAAACATTCAGTACTTC
few | NA | TRBJ1-2 | TRBV2 | CASFQISTNYGYTF | TGTGCCAGCTTTCAGATCAGTACTAACTATGGCTACACCTTC
few | NA | TRBJ2-5 | TRBV7-2 | CASSLYEGTQYF | TGTGCCAGCAGCTTATATGAGGGGACCCAGTACTTC
many | NA | TRBJ2-2 | TRBV29-1 | CSVDGSYTGELFF | TGCAGCGTTGATGGCTCCTACACCGGGGAGCTGTTTTTT